This TCR beta chain was recorded in a study of metastatic and nonmetastatic thyroid tumors. Study-level information: Repertoires from blood and tumor or nodule tissue of malignant and benign thyroid patients were compared.

Ahead of thyroid surgery, no patient had received treatment of any kind. This clone has more than one count but fewer than ten. Its antigen remains unknown. Study findings and constraints: In blood and tumor, TCR beta diversity was reportedly significantly higher in malignant thyroid tumors than in benign nodules.

V was clipped by 3 bases and J by 4 bases, with 7 bases between them. The CDR3 is 13 amino acids. Germline V lookup: CDR1 MNHEY, CDR2 SVGAGI. Authors' analysis steps: In papillary thyroid cancer, a distant-metastasis classifier was built using CDR3 differences across clinicopathological groups. TCRdb re-clonotyped the PCR reads through MiXCR. The V and J calls were not made by the authors but by TCRdb's processing. Of 35,000 to 40,000 clones detected, about 26% appear once; the ten largest clones hold roughly a tenth. The receptor was isolated from a male donor with papillary thyroid cancer or a benign thyroid nodule (not recorded which). Some clones in this sample may be carry-over from other donors' samples. The sequencing sample was made of blood. This chain uses TRBV6-5 with TRBJ1-5; D not resolved. The CDR3 region has the DNA TGTGCCAGCAGTTATCAGGTAAATCAGCCCCAGCATTTT. It specifies CASSYQVNQPQHF.